This record covers a single TCR beta chain. Its antigen is undetermined. These data originate in a study of monozygotic twins with inflammatory bowel disease. Findings and caveats of the study: Twins classed as concordant or discordant showed no difference in repertoire similarity, possibly from limited power.

The template-switching step introduced UMIs that carried a 6-nucleotide sample barcode. TCRdb re-called the 5' RACE reads and shows each CDR3 protein once, DNA omitted. Its listing shows under 130,000 distinct CDR3 sequences. The source material was blood. This receptor was identified in a human donor with ulcerative colitis or Crohn's disease, or a healthy co-twin of an affected twin (not recorded which).

CDR3 in amino acids: CASSATDLSPDTKYF. The rearrangement links TRBV6-1 to TRBJ2-3. Germline V lookup: CDR1 MNHNS, CDR2 SASEGT. This CDR3 comprises 15 residues.